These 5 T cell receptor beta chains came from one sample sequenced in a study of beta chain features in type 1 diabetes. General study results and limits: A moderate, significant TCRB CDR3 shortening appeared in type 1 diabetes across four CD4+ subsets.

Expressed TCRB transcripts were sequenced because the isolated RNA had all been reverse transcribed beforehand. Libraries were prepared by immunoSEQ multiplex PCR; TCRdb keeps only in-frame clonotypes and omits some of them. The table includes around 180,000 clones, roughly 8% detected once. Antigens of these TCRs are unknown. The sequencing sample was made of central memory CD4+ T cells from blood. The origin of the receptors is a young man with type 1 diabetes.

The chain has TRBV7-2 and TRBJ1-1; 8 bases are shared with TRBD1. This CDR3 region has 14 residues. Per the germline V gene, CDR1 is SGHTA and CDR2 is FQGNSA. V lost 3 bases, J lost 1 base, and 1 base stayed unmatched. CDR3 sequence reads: CASSFGTGNTEAFF. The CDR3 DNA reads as TGTGCCAGCAGCTTTGGGACAGGGAACACTGAAGCTTTCTTT.

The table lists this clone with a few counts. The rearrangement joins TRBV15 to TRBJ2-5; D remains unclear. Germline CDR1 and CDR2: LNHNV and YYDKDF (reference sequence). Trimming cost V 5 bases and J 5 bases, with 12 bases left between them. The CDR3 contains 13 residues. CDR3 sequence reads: CATSYTVEETQYF. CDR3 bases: TGTGCCACCAGCTATACGGTTGAGGAGACCCAGTACTTC.

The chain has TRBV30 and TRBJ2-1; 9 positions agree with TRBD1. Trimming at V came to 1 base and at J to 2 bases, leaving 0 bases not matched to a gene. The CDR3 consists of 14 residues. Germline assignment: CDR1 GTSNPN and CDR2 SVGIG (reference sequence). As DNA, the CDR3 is TGTGCCTGGAGTGGGACAGGGGCCTACAATGAGCAGTTCTTC. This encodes CAWSGTGAYNEQFF.

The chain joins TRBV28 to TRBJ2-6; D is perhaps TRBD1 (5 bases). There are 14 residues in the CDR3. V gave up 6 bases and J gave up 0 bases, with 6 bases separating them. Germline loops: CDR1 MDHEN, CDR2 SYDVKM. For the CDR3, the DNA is TGTGCCAGCAGGGGGCGCTCTGGGGCCAACGTCCTGACTTTC. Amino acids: CASRGRSGANVLTF.

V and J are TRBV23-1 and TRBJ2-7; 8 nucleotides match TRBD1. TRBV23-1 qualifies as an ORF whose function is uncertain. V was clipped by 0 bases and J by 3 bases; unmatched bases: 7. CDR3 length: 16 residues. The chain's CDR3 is CASSQSRDRKIYEQYF. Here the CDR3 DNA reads TGCGCCAGCAGTCAATCAAGGGACAGGAAGATCTACGAGCAGTACTTC.